This T cell receptor (beta chain) was sequenced in a study of technical replicates of blood from several donors. TCRdb keeps only in-frame clones here, not all; method: immunoSEQ multiplex PCR. The sample gives approximately 73,000 clones, approximately 93% of which show up once; approximately 0.35% is in the top ten. CDR1 is SGHRS and CDR2 is YFSETQ in the germline V gene. Deletions cut 4 bases from V and 1 base from J, with 11 bases between. This CDR3 is built from 14 residues. This clonotype was sampled from a human donor in good health. Sequencing was done on a sample of T cells isolated from PBMCs. The genes are TRBV5-1 and TRBJ1-1, with a weak D call TRBD1 (5 bases). CDR3 loop: CASSLGPGNTEAFF. CDR3 in DNA: TGCGCCAGCAGCCTGGGACCAGGGAACACTGAAGCTTTCTTT.